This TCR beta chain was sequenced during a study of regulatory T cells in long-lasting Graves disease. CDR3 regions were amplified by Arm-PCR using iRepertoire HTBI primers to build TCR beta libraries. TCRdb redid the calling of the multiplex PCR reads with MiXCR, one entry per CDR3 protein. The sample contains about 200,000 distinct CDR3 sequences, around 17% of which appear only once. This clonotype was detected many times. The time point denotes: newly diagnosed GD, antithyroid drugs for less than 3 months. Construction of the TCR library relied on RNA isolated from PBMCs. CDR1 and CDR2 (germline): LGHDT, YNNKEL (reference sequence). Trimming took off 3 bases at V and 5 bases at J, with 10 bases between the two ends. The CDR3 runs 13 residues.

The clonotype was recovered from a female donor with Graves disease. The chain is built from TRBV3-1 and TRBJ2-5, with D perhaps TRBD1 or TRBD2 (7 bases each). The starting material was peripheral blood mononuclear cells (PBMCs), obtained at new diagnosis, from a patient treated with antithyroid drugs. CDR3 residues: CASSHRGGETQYF. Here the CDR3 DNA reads TGTGCCAGCAGCCACAGGGGGGGGGAGACCCAGTACTTC.